This T cell receptor beta chain was captured by sequencing in a study of blood T cell repertoires in COVID-19. The wider study: Some COVID-19 samples were acute and others convalescent; all came from the United States, Italy and Spain. The analysed material was cDNA or gDNA that came from T cells, B-cell-depleted T cells, or PBMCs.

Seattle participants joined during active infection and were tracked over time. Authors' analysis steps: Cell counts per sample came from amplifying reference gene primers. Sequencing used immunoSEQ multiplex PCR; TCRdb keeps in-frame clones, though not all of them. V, J and clone size reflect that table, while D and trimming were determined from the DNA. The sample consists of some 450,000 clones, approximately 90% of them appearing once. This receptor was obtained from a woman aged 45-60 years with COVID-19, enrolled during active disease. Sequencing was performed on peripheral blood.

The CDR3 region is CASSLQDRGEAFF. The CDR3, as DNA: TGTGCCAGCAGTTTACAAGACAGGGGGGAAGCTTTCTTT. The chain employs TRBV6-5 and TRBJ1-1, with 9 nucleotides matching TRBD1. V was pared by 4 bases and J by 8 bases, with 5 bases of the junction left unmatched. Germline V gene lookup returns CDR1 MNHEY and CDR2 SVGAGI. The CDR3 sequence is 13 residues long.